Given below is one T cell receptor (beta chain) in context. As yet, its antigen is unknown. The entry originates in a study of CD8+ T cells in alopecia areata. Study background: The drug, tofacitinib, lasted 6 to 18 months, followed by 6 months off drug. Study observations and caveats: Relative to normal scalp, lesional scalp, especially alopecia totalis/universalis, showed higher clonality.

Germline loops: CDR1 SGHRS, CDR2 YFSETQ. The junction had 4 bases not matched to a gene; V was cut back by 2 bases and J by 6 bases. This CDR3 spans 15 amino acids. The authors extracted RNA and reverse transcribed it into cDNA as the sequencing template. The assay was immunoSEQ multiplex PCR, and TCRdb's table has in-frame clones only and misses some. This table has around 140,000 clones, over 45% appearing once. This chain uses TRBV5-1 with TRBJ2-1; 11 bases fit TRBD2. The sequenced material came from CD4+ T cells sorted from blood. The TCR sequence derives from a human donor with alopecia areata. In DNA, the CDR3 is TGCGCCAGCAGCTTATTAGCGGGAGGGCCCAATGAGCAGTTCTTC. It is translated as CASSLLAGGPNEQFF.